One and the same sample provided the 29 T cell receptor beta chains below, sequenced in a study of spatial heterogeneity in lung cancer. Study outcomes and limitations: Counts that tracked tumor mutation counts were those of expanded intratumoral alpha and beta TCRs.

TCRdb analysed the 5' RACE reads with MiXCR anew, one entry per CDR3 protein. The sample has around 18,000 distinct CDR3 sequences; around 5% are singletons. Time point defined: sample taken at primary tumor resection. The antigens for these receptors are not known. Sample: lung tumor tissue, taken at surgery. The receptors come from a female donor with early-stage non-small cell lung cancer.

In this sample, this clonotype turned up many times. This beta chain lies outside the target of a library built for alpha chains; its clone size means little. This chain joins TRBV15 and TRBJ1-1; D unclear. V was shortened by 0 bases and J by 0 bases, with 8 bases between the two germline ends. CDR3 length: 15 amino acids. Germline-derived CDR1 and CDR2 are LNHNV and YYDKDF (reference sequence). The CDR3 DNA reads TGTGCCACCAGCAGAGAAACGGGAGTGAACACTGAAGCTTTCTTT. Amino acids: CATSRETGVNTEAFF.

This clonotype was counted many times. This beta chain appears as a stray read in a library generated for alpha chains; its size is not informative. The CDR3 DNA sequence: TGCAGCGTTGAGGGGCTAGCGGGTATCTACGAGCAGTACTTC. The encoded protein is CSVEGLAGIYEQYF. The chain links TRBV29-1 to TRBJ2-7; 8 positions agree with TRBD2. The V and J ends lost 3 bases and 3 bases, in that order; junction bases with no gene match: 7. Germline values: CDR1 SQVTM, CDR2 ANQGSEA. CDR3 length: 14 residues.

In regard to this clonotype: Since it is a stray read in a library aimed at alpha chains, this beta chain has a size that is not meaningful. The V call is TRBV7-2, the J call TRBJ2-1; D not resolved. Trimming took off 0 bases at V and 2 bases at J, with 11 bases between the two ends. From germline, CDR1 is SGHTA and CDR2 FQGNSA. The CDR3 consists of 16 residues. The CDR3 DNA sequence: TGTGCCAGCAGCTTAGCGCTTGCCGAGCCCTACAATGAGCAGTTCTTC. Protein: CASSLALAEPYNEQFF.

At least ten counts were recorded for this clonotype. Little can be read into the size of this beta chain, an off-target read in a library designed for alpha chains. The chain recombines TRBV30 with TRBJ2-7; 7 bases agree with TRBD2. Germline V lookup: CDR1 GTSNPN, CDR2 SVGIG (reference sequence). CDR3 size: 13 residues. J gave up 2 bases and V 0 bases, and 1 base lay outside the gene matches. The DNA for the CDR3 is TGTGCCTGGAGTGTCGGGGGGACCTACGAGCAGTACTTC. This encodes CAWSVGGTYEQYF.

This clonotype was seen at least ten times. Found in a library prepared for alpha chains, this beta chain is an off-target read, and its abundance has little meaning. The CDR3 region is CASSPTPGKVYEQYF. The CDR3 DNA reads TGTGCCAGCAGCCCGACGCCAGGGAAGGTGTACGAGCAGTACTTC. The chain employs TRBV28 and TRBJ2-7, with a tentative D call TRBD1 (5 bases). Germline lookup yields CDR1 MDHEN and CDR2 SYDVKM. Trimming stripped 6 bases from V and 4 bases from J, with 19 bases between. The CDR3 totals 15 residues.

At least ten counts were recorded for this clonotype. This beta chain represents an off-target read in a library built for alpha chains; its size is of limited meaning. This chain connects TRBV7-9 to TRBJ2-7; maybe TRBD2 (5 bases). The CDR3 extends over 13 amino acids. Germline CDR1 reads SEHNR; CDR2 reads FQNEAQ (reference sequence). V lost 5 bases to trimming and J lost 1 base, with 9 bases between them. The CDR3 loop reads CASSPEGSYEQYF. The CDR3 DNA follows: TGTGCCAGCAGCCCCGAGGGATCCTACGAGCAGTACTTC.

This clonotype has a count of ten or more. Since it is a stray read in a library aimed at alpha chains, this beta chain has a size that is not meaningful. The chain uses TRBV6-1 and TRBJ1-6; possibly TRBD1 for D (6 bases). V shed 4 bases and J shed 10 bases, with 17 bases lying between them. Germline CDR1 MNHNS, CDR2 SASEGT. The CDR3 runs 15 residues. The CDR3 loop is CASSGGGLGASPLHF. Written as DNA, the CDR3 is TGTGCCAGCAGTGGCGGGGGCCTCGGGGCGTCACCCCTCCACTTT.

This clonotype was seen at least ten times. For a library built for alpha chains, this beta chain is a stray read; little rests on its size. V gene TRBV29-1 combines with J gene TRBJ2-1; a weak D match, TRBD1 (6 bases). Germline loops: CDR1 SQVTM, CDR2 ANQGSEA. The V end lost 4 bases, the J end lost 4 bases, and 8 bases lay between the germline ends. This CDR3 has 12 residues. The CDR3 coding sequence is TGCAGCGTTGTAAGGGGGTACAATGAGCAGTTCTTC. It translates to CSVVRGYNEQFF.

This clonotype came up many times. Since it is a stray read in a library aimed at alpha chains, this beta chain has a size that is not meaningful. The chain employs TRBV12-3 or TRBV12-4 and TRBJ1-5, with a possible D match to TRBD1 (5 bases). The length of the CDR3 is 15 residues. V lost 6 bases and J lost 5, with 17 bases in between. CDR3 in amino acids: CASSPGGRGHQPQHF. CDR3 nucleotide sequence: TGTGCCAGCAGCCCGGGGGGGAGGGGTCATCAGCCCCAGCATTTT.

This clonotype occurred many times. This beta chain is off target for a library built for alpha chains, so its abundance means little. The chain uses TRBV29-1 and TRBJ2-7; 12 bases match TRBD2. Per the germline V gene, CDR1 is SQVTM and CDR2 is ANQGSEA. V lost 4 bases to trimming and J lost 4 bases; unmatched junction nucleotides: 14. The CDR3 has 17 amino acids. CDR3 in amino acids: CSVGRDSGLAGRYEQYF. The CDR3 nucleotides are TGCAGCGTTGGCAGGGACAGCGGACTAGCGGGAAGGTACGAGCAGTACTTC.

The table lists this clonotype with many counts. The library was built for alpha chains, so this beta chain is an off-target read and its size means little. V usage is TRBV20-1 and J usage is TRBJ1-1, with D possibly matching TRBD1 (5 bases). V was shortened by 6 bases and J by 1 base, with 15 bases between the two germline ends. Germline V gene lookup returns CDR1 DFQATT and CDR2 SNEGSKA (reference sequence). This CDR3 spans 14 amino acids. The CDR3: CSAQPRGGNTEAFF. As DNA, the CDR3 is TGCAGTGCCCAGCCAAGGGGCGGGAACACTGAAGCTTTCTTT.

This clonotype was counted a few times. This beta chain is a stray sequence in a library constructed for alpha chains; its clone size is not meaningful. The rearrangement links TRBV5-1 to TRBJ2-1, with D possibly TRBD1 on 5 matching bases. The CDR3 runs 15 residues. CDR1 and CDR2 (germline): SGHRS, YFSETQ. V lost 2 bases to trimming and J lost 0 bases, with 9 bases between them. In DNA form, the CDR3 reads TGCGCCAGCAGCTTCGAGACAGACTCCTACAATGAGCAGTTCTTC. It translates to CASSFETDSYNEQFF. The variable domain in full, with the rest retrieved from reference TRBV5-1 and TRBJ2-1, is KAGVTQTPRYLIKTRGQQVTLSCSPISGHRSVSWYQQTPGQGLQFLFEYFSETQRNKGNFPGRFSGRQFSNSRSEMNVSTLELGDSALYLCASSFETDSYNEQFFGPGTRLTVL.

In regard to this clonotype: With a much larger clone just one base away, this may be a read error. The library was prepared for alpha chains; this beta chain is a stray read, so its frequency means little. The chain employs TRBV19 and TRBJ1-2, with D unclear. The ends were cut back, 6 bases at V and 0 bases at J, with 14 bases in the middle. The CDR3 consists of 15 residues. Germline V lookup: CDR1 LNHDA, CDR2 SQIVND (reference sequence). The CDR3 DNA follows: TGTGCCAGTAGCAATCGACCGCCGACTAACTATGGCTACACCTTC. This sequence encodes CASSNRPPTNYGYTF.

This clonotype was observed at least ten times. This beta chain is off target for a library built for alpha chains, so its abundance means little. The genes are TRBV9 and TRBJ1-1; D remains ambiguous. In germline, CDR1 is SGDLS, CDR2 YYNGEE. The V end lost 1 base, the J end lost 2 bases, and 3 bases lay between the germline ends. The CDR3 has 12 amino acids. CDR3 region: CASSVTNTEAFF. For the CDR3, the DNA is TGTGCCAGCAGCGTAACCAACACTGAAGCTTTCTTT.

Many counts were recorded for this clonotype. For a library built for alpha chains, this beta chain is a stray read; little rests on its size. V usage is TRBV28 and J usage is TRBJ2-2, with a possible D match to TRBD2 (6 bases). Germline-derived CDR1 and CDR2 are MDHEN and SYDVKM. CDR3 length equals 13 residues. V gave up 6 bases and J gave up 5 bases, with 10 bases separating them. CDR3 loop: CASRGAGTGELFF. CDR3 in DNA: TGTGCCAGCAGAGGGGCGGGGACCGGGGAGCTGTTTTTT. The full variable domain, with the rest looked up from reference TRBV28 and TRBJ2-2, is DVKVTQSSRYLVKRTGEKVFLECVQDMDHENMFWYRQDPGLGLRLIYFSYDVKMKEKGDIPEGYSVSREKKERFSLILESASTNQTSMYLCASRGAGTGELFFGEGSRLTVL.

Points on this clonotype: This beta chain turned up in a library designed for alpha chains; as an off-target read, its abundance says little. This rearrangement joins TRBV9 to TRBJ1-1; 7 nucleotides agree with TRBD1. Germline V CDR1 and CDR2: SGDLS, YYNGEE. The V and J ends lost 2 bases and 0 bases, in that order; junction bases with no gene match: 7. CDR3 length equals 16 residues. CDR3 bases: TGTGCCAGCAGCGTCCGGGACAGCATCATGAACACTGAAGCTTTCTTT. Residues: CASSVRDSIMNTEAFF.

About this clonotype: Possible read error: a much larger clone is one base away. Because the library targeted alpha chains, this beta chain is an off-target read whose size means little. This chain connects TRBV6-5 to TRBJ1-2; TRBD1 agrees at 9 bases. This CDR3 is 12 amino acids long. The J segment lost 4 bases and the V segment lost 8 bases, leaving 2 bases of the junction unmatched. The V gene's germline CDR1 is MNHEY and CDR2 SVGAGI. The CDR3 region has the DNA TGTGCCAGCGGACAGGGGATCTATGGCTACACCTTC. Amino acids: CASGQGIYGYTF.

This clonotype appeared many times. Since it is a stray read in a library aimed at alpha chains, this beta chain has a size that is not meaningful. The chain carries TRBV27 and TRBJ1-5; D is perhaps TRBD1 (5 bases). This CDR3 comprises 13 residues. Trimming stripped 5 bases from V and 10 bases from J, with 15 bases between. From germline, CDR1 is MNHEY and CDR2 SMNVEV (reference sequence). CDR3: CASSQWGEYPQHF. CDR3 bases: TGTGCCAGCAGTCAATGGGGCGAATATCCCCAGCATTTT.

This clonotype is medium-sized within its sample. Being off target in a library aimed at alpha chains, this beta chain has a size of little meaning. The chain has TRBV24-1 and TRBJ2-3; D remains ambiguous. V lost 7 bases and J 3 bases, leaving 7 bases between the germline ends. CDR1 KGHDR and CDR2 SFDVKD come from the germline V gene. The CDR3 sequence is 12 residues long. CDR3 amino acids: CATRGTTDTQYF. In DNA, the CDR3 is TGTGCCACCAGGGGAACGACAGATACGCAGTATTTT.

The sample holds many counts of this clonotype. This beta chain represents an off-target read in a library built for alpha chains; its size is of limited meaning. This rearrangement joins TRBV7-9 to TRBJ2-1; a weak D match, TRBD1 (6 bases). From germline, CDR1 is SEHNR and CDR2 FQNEAQ (reference sequence). This CDR3 has 15 amino acids. The germline V and J ends were trimmed by 4 bases and 6 bases, with 16 bases remaining between them. The CDR3 sequence: CASSYPPGTRNEQFF. The CDR3 nucleotides are TGTGCCAGCAGCTACCCACCCGGGACACGCAATGAGCAGTTCTTC. Full variable domain (remainder filled in from reference TRBV7-9 and TRBJ2-1): DTGVSQNPRHKITKRGQNVTFRCDPISEHNRLYWYRQTLGQGPEFLTYFQNEAQLEKSRLLSDRFSAERPKGSFSTLEIQRTEQGDSAMYLCASSYPPGTRNEQFFGPGTRLTVL.

This clonotype was observed many times. This beta chain came through as a stray read in a library set up for alpha chains, and its size says little. This chain links TRBV3-1 with TRBJ2-7; D gene ambiguous. Trimming stripped 4 bases from V and 2 bases from J, with 9 bases between. CDR1 is LGHDT and CDR2 is YNNKEL in the germline V gene (reference sequence). The CDR3 has 13 residues. The CDR3, as DNA: TGTGCCAGCAGCCCCTGGGGTACCTACGAGCAGTACTTC. Residues: CASSPWGTYEQYF.

By share of the sample, this clonotype is medium-sized (0.01 to 0.1%). Little can be read into the size of this beta chain, an off-target read in a library designed for alpha chains. The chain has TRBV10-3 and TRBJ2-3; 9 nucleotides line up with TRBD1. This CDR3 region has 15 residues. Losses at the gene ends were 5 bases for V and 6 bases for J; bases not matched to a gene: 9. Looked up from germline, CDR1 is ENHRY and CDR2 is SYGVKD. The DNA for the CDR3 is TGTGCCATCAGTAGAACAGGGGGCTTCAAGGATACGCAGTATTTT. This codes for CAISRTGGFKDTQYF.

The table lists this clonotype with many counts. Since it is a stray read in a library aimed at alpha chains, this beta chain has a size that is not meaningful. The chain employs TRBV27 and TRBJ2-3, with D perhaps being TRBD1 or TRBD2 (5 bases each). Germline V gives CDR1 MNHEY, CDR2 SMNVEV (reference sequence). With 3 bases removed from V and 1 base from J, the gap between germline ends came to 11 bases. This CDR3 contains 15 residues. Written as DNA, the CDR3 is TGTGCCAGCAGTTTTTCGGGACCCCGCACAGATACGCAGTATTTT. As protein: CASSFSGPRTDTQYF.

This clonotype occurred many times. Because the library targeted alpha chains, this beta chain is an off-target read whose size means little. The chain couples TRBV7-6 to TRBJ2-7; TRBD2 aligns across 7 bases. This CDR3 has 15 residues. CDR1 is SGHVS, CDR2 FNYEAQ, per germline. With V trimmed by 5 bases and J by 2 bases, 9 bases remained unmatched. The CDR3: CASSPRASGPYEQYF. CDR3 DNA sequence: TGTGCCAGCAGCCCCAGAGCTAGCGGACCCTACGAGCAGTACTTC.

The sample holds many counts of this clonotype. This beta chain represents an off-target read in a library built for alpha chains; its size is of limited meaning. The V and J genes are TRBV30 and TRBJ1-1; the D gene is possibly TRBD1 (5 bases). Germline CDR1 reads GTSNPN; CDR2 reads SVGIG (reference sequence). The V and J ends lost 3 bases and 10 bases respectively, with 12 bases between them. The CDR3 is 11 amino acids. In DNA, the CDR3 is TGTGCCTGGAGGGGGGAGATGAGAGCTTTCTTT. Translated: CAWRGEMRAFF.

Only a few counts were recorded for this clonotype. The library was built for alpha chains, so this beta chain is an off-target read and its size means little. The rearrangement links TRBV5-1 to TRBJ2-5; D not certain. The V and J ends lost 3 bases and 1 base respectively, with 10 bases between them. The CDR3 contains 14 residues. Germline V gene data show CDR1 as SGHRS and CDR2 as YFSETQ. CDR3 nucleotides: TGCGCCAGCAGCTACGCGACTGGCCAAGAGACCCAGTACTTC. This translates into CASSYATGQETQYF.

In its sample, this clonotype was seen many times. As an off-target read in a library built for alpha chains, this beta chain has a frequency of little significance. The gene calls are TRBV24-1 and TRBJ2-5; tentatively, D is TRBD2 (6 bases). The V end lost 6 bases, the J end lost 7 bases, and 17 bases lay between the germline ends. Germline assignment: CDR1 KGHDR and CDR2 SFDVKD. The CDR3 length is 14 residues. The CDR3 is CATSSGGAAGTQYF. The CDR3 DNA reads TGTGCCACCAGTTCCGGGGGAGCGGCTGGGACCCAGTACTTC.

This clonotype occurred many times. This beta chain slipped into a library made for alpha chains as a stray read, so its size is not meaningful. The chain uses TRBV12-3 or TRBV12-4 and TRBJ1-2; D is undetermined. Trimming shortened V by 7 bases and J by 7 bases, and 10 bases separated the two germline ends. This CDR3 is built from 11 residues. CDR3 DNA: TGTGCCAGCATGAGGGTTGGTGGCTACACCTTC. This translates into CASMRVGGYTF.

In its sample, this clonotype was seen many times. This beta chain appears as a stray read in a library generated for alpha chains; its size is not informative. The V and J genes are TRBV30 and TRBJ1-3; D not resolved. Germline-derived CDR1 and CDR2 are GTSNPN and SVGIG (reference sequence). The V end lost 0 bases, the J end lost 5 bases, and 8 bases lay between the germline ends. CDR3 length equals 13 residues. The CDR3 nucleotides read TGTGCCTGGAGTGTAAACGGAAGAAACACCATATATTTT. Translation: CAWSVNGRNTIYF.